These 7 T cell receptor beta chains were sequenced from one sample in a study of T-cell memory formation after mild COVID-19. TCRdb ran MiXCR on the 5' RACE reads and lists one entry per CDR3 protein. The table has about 350,000 distinct CDR3 sequences, 12% to 15% seen once. What was sequenced was PBMCs or a T cell subset sorted from them (not recorded which). Every receptor here comes from a man aged 18 to 30 who had mild COVID-19 (a few samples of this study predate the infection). Cell type and time point are not known.

The chain employs TRBV15 and TRBJ2-5; no clear D. Trimming shortened V by 0 bases and J by 13 bases, and 9 bases separated the two germline ends. CDR1 LNHNV and CDR2 YYDKDF come from the germline V gene (reference sequence). The CDR3 contains 11 residues. CDR3 coding DNA: TGTGCCACCAGCAGAGACGGCCTGCGGTACTTC. It encodes CATSRDGLRYF. Full variable domain (rest looked up from reference TRBV15 and TRBJ2-5): DAMVIQNPRYQVTQFGKPVTLSCSQTLNHNVMYWYQQKSSQAPKLLFHYYDKDFNNEADTPDNFQSRRPNTSFCFLDIRSPGLGDTAMYLCATSRDGLRYFGPGTRLLVL.

This clonotype appeared many times. The chain employs TRBV28 and TRBJ2-1; 12 nucleotides agree with TRBD2. Germline values: CDR1 MDHEN, CDR2 SYDVKM. The CDR3 runs to 19 residues. J was trimmed by 1 base and V by 3 bases; bases with no gene match: 10. As DNA, the CDR3 is TGTGCCAGCAGTTTTTTGGAACTAGCGGGGGGAACGTCCTACAATGAGCAGTTCTTC. It encodes CASSFLELAGGTSYNEQFF.

Ten or more counts support this clonotype. The gene calls are TRBV5-1 and TRBJ2-2; 8 nucleotides line up with TRBD2. This CDR3 is built from 14 residues. From germline, CDR1 is SGHRS and CDR2 YFSETQ. With V trimmed by 5 bases and J by 4 bases, 4 bases remained unmatched. CDR3 residues: CASRIAGGTGELFF. Written as DNA, the CDR3 is TGCGCCAGCAGAATCGCGGGGGGCACCGGGGAGCTGTTTTTT.

J is TRBJ2-3 and V is TRBV2, with 8 bases that match TRBD1. The CDR3 loop spans 15 amino acids. In germline, CDR1 is SNHLY, CDR2 FYNNEI. V shed 8 bases, J shed 5 bases, and the junction held 12 bases outside the gene matches. In DNA, the CDR3 is TGTGCCAGCGGACCAGACAGGGGAGTAGGAGATACGCAGTATTTT. Translating gives CASGPDRGVGDTQYF.

The rearrangement uses TRBV7-9 and TRBJ1-4; D gene ambiguous. The CDR3 totals 12 residues. Trimming shortened V by 3 bases and J by 3 bases, and 2 bases separated the two germline ends. CDR1 and CDR2 from the germline V gene are SEHNR and FQNEAQ (reference sequence). CDR3 region: CASSFSNEKLFF. For the CDR3, the DNA is TGTGCCAGCAGCTTTTCTAATGAAAAACTGTTTTTT.

This clonotype was recorded at least ten times. The chain joins TRBV9 to TRBJ2-3; D is unclear. V lost 1 base to trimming and J lost 6 bases, with 21 bases between them. CDR3 size: 17 residues. From germline, CDR1 is SGDLS and CDR2 YYNGEE. The CDR3 nucleotides are TGTGCCAGCAGCGTATCCGGCGGATTGACGTCTCGGGATACGCAGTATTTT. This sequence encodes CASSVSGGLTSRDTQYF.

The V call is TRBV15, the J call TRBJ1-6; weak D call: TRBD1 (5 bases). Trimming left V 0 bases short and J 10 bases short, with 13 bases between. This CDR3 has 15 amino acids. Germline V gene sequence: CDR1 LNHNV, CDR2 YYDKDF (reference sequence). CDR3 loop: CATSREGVGNSPLHF. The CDR3 DNA sequence: TGTGCCACCAGCAGAGAAGGGGTTGGGAACTCACCCCTCCACTTT.